This section outlines one T cell receptor beta chain sequence together with its context. The data were obtained in a study of blood T cell repertoires in COVID-19. Study-level background: Both acute and convalescent COVID-19 samples were obtained from the United States, Italy and Spain. T cells, B-cell-depleted T cells, or PBMCs provided the cDNA or gDNA that served as material.

Original analysis: Cell counts per sample came from amplifying reference gene primers. Assay used: immunoSEQ multiplex PCR; TCRdb lists only in-frame clones, some missing. Clone size and V and J calls were adopted from that table, with D and trimming inferred from the DNA. The profile shows about 250,000 clones, approximately 83% of them singletons. The CDR3 sequence is 15 residues long. Looked up from germline, CDR1 is LNHDA and CDR2 is SQIVND (reference sequence). Unmatched junction bases numbered 11, after V lost 10 bases and J lost 5 bases. This TCR was recovered from a middle-aged man with acute or convalescent COVID-19. Material for sequencing was peripheral blood. The V and J genes are TRBV19 and TRBJ2-1, with 10 bases fitting TRBD2. The CDR3 reads CATKEVGTSDNEQFF. Written as DNA, the CDR3 is TGTGCCACCAAGGAGGTCGGGACTAGCGACAATGAGCAGTTCTTC. The full variable domain, completed using reference TRBV19 and TRBJ2-1, is DGGITQSPKYLFRKEGQNVTLSCEQNLNHDAMYWYRQDPGQGLRLIYYSQIVNDFQKGDIAEGYSVSREKKESFPLTVTSAQKNPTAFYLCATKEVGTSDNEQFFGPGTRLTVL.